Detailed here is one T cell receptor (beta chain). This receptor's antigen is unknown. Per-base quality was not reported, and no clone a single base away is much larger than it. TCRbeta CDR3 regions were amplified from genomic DNA using the immunoSEQ Assay, a bias-controlled multiplex PCR. As for the authors' bioinformatics: The number of nucleated cells in each sample was estimated by amplification of reference gene primers within the assay. To quantify the absolute abundance of each unique TCRbeta CDR3 rearrangement, sequence reads were collapsed and filtered. For each sample, productive Simpson clonality was calculated as the square root of Simpson's diversity index across productive rearrangements. This is the immuneACCESS table as TCRdb keeps it, with only in-frame sequences that have V and J called. A part of the clones is gone; compared with another copy, unresolved V genes explain less than half, and the rest is unexplained. Clonal size and the V and J genes are those of that table, whereas D and trimming came from the DNA. Recorded for this sample are roughly 220,000 clones; 75% to 90% of them occurred a single time. Less than 4.5% of the sample goes to the ten largest clones.

Participants in the prospective study were aged about 18 to 95 years, lived in under 30 United States geographic areas, and enrolled through a virtual design. To assign participants to cohorts, the prospective study relied on clinical history that participants themselves reported in a screening survey and a study questionnaire. Mobile phlebotomists in the prospective study collected whole blood, serum and a nasopharyngeal or oropharyngeal swab from every participant. Participants in the prospective study had the option to provide additional blood draws and questionnaires over a 2-month period. Prospective study blood samples were shipped either frozen or at room temperature before DNA extraction. Including the terminal cysteine and valine, the CDR3 comprises 11 residues. Only the CDR3 portion is preserved as DNA: 33 bases, with reading frame beginning at the first base. CDR1 and CDR2, per the germline V gene (reference sequence), are SGHNT and YYREEE. V is shortened by 4 bases, J by 7 bases, and the region joining them spans 9 bases.

These data belong to a study of blood T cell repertoires in COVID-19 (dated by TCRdb to 2020 to 2022). Regarding the study in general: Samples covering the acute and convalescent phases of COVID-19 were provided by collaborators in the United States, Italy and Spain. The prospective study material was composed of cDNA or gDNA derived from T cells, B-cell-depleted T cells, or PBMCs. The dataset comprised deeply sampled blood TCRbeta repertoires from subjects exposed to, actively infected with, or recovered from COVID-19. A freely available public database, intended as a resource for researchers studying the immune response to SARS-CoV-2, is where the repertoires were released. Samples were obtained from the ongoing ImmuneRACE study (first 160 participants) and from over 1,000 subjects provided by 6 global collaborators. A de-identified subject ID, COVID-19 status, age in years and sex were almost always included in the sample metadata. Where HLA class I and class II types were available, the types were taken from metadata supplied by the sample provider, not from assay-based typing.

The paper's findings and limits, for the study overall: The amount of clinical and demographic metadata varied by source and participant and was provided uncurated.

Recombination connected TRBV5-4 to TRBJ2-7, with TRBD2 perhaps the D gene, on 5 matching bases. The TCR sequence derives from a middle-aged woman with acute COVID-19. Sequences were obtained from PBMCs or T cells enriched from blood (not recorded which). The CDR3 region reads CASSRGEEQYV. The nucleotide sequence reads as follows: TGTGCCAGCAGCCGGGGAGAAGAGCAGTACGTC.